These 6 T cell receptor beta chains were all obtained from the same sample, sequenced in a study of blood T cells in healthy people across ages. With a J-beta primer mix and a sample-barcoded 5' primer, a second PCR ran roughly 6 to 12 cycles. Each CDR3 protein is one row after TCRdb ran MiXCR on the 5' RACE reads. The data contain about 1.4 million distinct CDR3 sequences, approximately 60% of them singletons. Sequences were obtained from blood. These receptors all come from a man younger than 35 in good health.

The table lists this clonotype with a few counts. The chain has TRBV27 and TRBJ1-2; TRBD1 agrees at 9 bases. V lost 8 bases to trimming and J lost 3 bases; unmatched junction nucleotides: 4. Germline assignment: CDR1 MNHEY and CDR2 SMNVEV (reference sequence). The CDR3 is made up of 13 amino acids. The CDR3 nucleotides read TGTGCCAGCGGCAACAGGGGGCACTATGGCTACACCTTC. Protein sequence: CASGNRGHYGYTF.

This chain uses TRBV27 with TRBJ1-2; TRBD1 might be the D (5 bases). CDR1 is MNHEY and CDR2 is SMNVEV in the germline V gene (reference sequence). Between the trimmed V and J ends, which lost 6 bases and 8 bases, there was a span of 19 bases. This CDR3 contains 14 residues. In nucleotides, the CDR3 is TGTGCCAGCAGCCCTGGGACCTCCATGCCCGGCTACACCTTC. It yields the protein CASSPGTSMPGYTF.

The rearrangement uses TRBV20-1 and TRBJ2-6; 8 bases line up with TRBD2. V shed 5 bases, J shed 4 bases, and the junction held 13 bases outside the gene matches. Germline CDR1 DFQATT, CDR2 SNEGSKA (reference sequence). The CDR3 totals 17 residues. The DNA for the CDR3 is TGCAGTGCTTCCAGCGGGGGCAGCCCGGAAGGGGCCAACGTCCTGACTTTC. Encoded protein: CSASSGGSPEGANVLTF.

The gene calls are TRBV6-5 and TRBJ2-7, with a weak D call TRBD1 (6 bases). The germline gives CDR1 MNHEY, CDR2 SVGAGI. V was shortened by 0 bases and J by 2 bases, with 8 bases between the two germline ends. The CDR3 sequence is 14 residues long. For the CDR3, the DNA is TGTGCCAGCAGTTACTCTAGACAGGCCTACGAGCAGTACTTC. This encodes CASSYSRQAYEQYF.

This clonotype has only a few counts. V gene TRBV12-3 or TRBV12-4 combines with J gene TRBJ2-7, with D perhaps TRBD1 (8 bases). V gave up 5 bases and J gave up 6 bases, with 17 bases separating them. This CDR3 spans 14 amino acids. The CDR3 protein is CASSRYRGGGEQYF. In DNA form, the CDR3 reads TGTGCCAGCAGTCGGTACAGGGGGGGAGGCGAGCAGTACTTC.

Concerning this clonotype: One end of the junction fails to match germline, which may point to a read error. J is TRBJ2-4 and V is TRBV9, with 8 bases identical to TRBD2. The J call may be wrong; the DNA end is better matched by TRBJ2-7. CDR3 length: 16 amino acids. Germline CDR1 and CDR2: SGDLS and YYNGEE. The CDR3 protein is CASSPRFTSGSYEQYF. The CDR3, as DNA: TGCGCCAGCAGCCCGAGGTTTACTAGCGGTAGCTACGAGCAGTACTTC.